Detailed here is one T cell receptor beta chain. As yet, its antigen is unknown. The data derive from a study of T-cell reconstitution after alpha-beta-depleted transplantation in children. Study-level results: Where some patients showed high TCRbeta diversity at day 60, it came from recipient T cells and thymic progenitors that had survived. Newly made T cells mostly supplied T-cell counts and diversity one year after transplant.

Using unique molecular identifiers, the investigators prepared the TCRbeta library. TCRdb ran MiXCR on the PCR reads and lists one entry per CDR3 protein. The data contain around 670,000 distinct CDR3 sequences, roughly 13% of them singletons. The source is a girl between 2 and 10 years old with congenital amegakaryocytic thrombocytopenia, due to receive a stem cell transplant. The sequencing here drew on PBMCs, taken before TCRalphabeta/CD19-depleted stem cell transplant.

The CDR3 region has the DNA TGCGCCAGCAGCTTCGCACTGAACACCGGGGAGCTGTTTTTT. Protein product: CASSFALNTGELFF. V and J are TRBV5-1 and TRBJ2-2; no clear D. The CDR3 loop spans 14 amino acids. V was cut by 2 bases and J by 1 base, with 6 bases left in between. Looked up from germline, CDR1 is SGHRS and CDR2 is YFSETQ.